This T cell receptor beta chain was documented in a study of TIL therapy for anti-PD-1-resistant metastatic lung cancer. Notes on the study in general: Treatment-naive, never-smoker and oncogene-addicted patients were overrepresented in this highly selected cohort. Many TIL product clones were absent from baseline tumor, suggesting clonal contraction.

This CDR3 contains 14 residues. Trimming removed 3 bases at V and 5 bases at J, with 8 bases between. The V gene's germline CDR1 is MGHDK and CDR2 SYGVNS. Worth noting for this clone: As yet, its antigen is unknown.

The libraries were made with immunoSEQ v3. Repertoires were generated with immunoSEQ multiplex PCR, while TCRdb's copy carries only in-frame clones and drops some. The data contain 9,500 to 15,000 clones, roughly 50% of them singletons. Specified time point: pre-treatment sample, taken before nivolumab and TIL therapy. Tumor tissue came from excised metastases, mostly pleural nodules or supraclavicular lymph nodes. The rearrangement uses TRBV25-1 and TRBJ1-6; D ambiguous. The TCR sequence derives from a person aged 25 to 80 with non-small cell lung cancer. This sample comprised tumor tissue, obtained at baseline. The CDR3 loop reads CASSDVGDNSPLHF. The CDR3 nucleotides read TGTGCCAGCAGTGATGTGGGTGATAATTCACCCCTCCACTTT.